This T cell receptor beta chain appears in the sequencing data of a study of blood T cell repertoires in COVID-19. Study details: COVID-19 samples, acute and convalescent, were from the United States, Italy and Spain. Sources were T cells, B-cell-depleted T cells, or PBMCs; the material itself was cDNA or gDNA.

Profiling relied on immunoSEQ multiplex PCR, and the TCRdb table lists in-frame clones only, not all of them. Found here are roughly 130,000 clones, 79% of them singletons; the top ten hold roughly 5.1%. CDR3 length: 15 residues. Trimming cost V 4 bases and J 0 bases, with 10 bases left between them. The germline CDR1 and CDR2 sequences are SGHRS and YFSETQ. This receptor was taken from a woman between 65 and 79 years old with COVID-19, enrolled during active disease. V and J are TRBV5-1 and TRBJ1-4; D not resolved. Sequenced: peripheral blood. CDR3 DNA: TGCGCCAGCAGCCCCGGGAGCACAACTAATGAAAAACTGTTTTTT. Translation gives CASSPGSTTNEKLFF.